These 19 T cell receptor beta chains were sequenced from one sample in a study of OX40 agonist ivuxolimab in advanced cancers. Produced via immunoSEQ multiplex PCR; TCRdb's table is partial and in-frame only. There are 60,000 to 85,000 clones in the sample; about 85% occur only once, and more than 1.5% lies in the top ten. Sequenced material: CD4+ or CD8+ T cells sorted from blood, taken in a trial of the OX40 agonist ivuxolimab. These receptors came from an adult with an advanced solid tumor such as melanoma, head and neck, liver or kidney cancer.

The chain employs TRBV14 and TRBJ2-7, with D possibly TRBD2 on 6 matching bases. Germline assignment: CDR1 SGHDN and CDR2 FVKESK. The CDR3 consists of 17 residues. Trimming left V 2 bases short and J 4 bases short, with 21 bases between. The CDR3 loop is CASSQPAGRTTKYEQYF. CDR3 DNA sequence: TGTGCCAGCAGCCAACCCGCAGGGAGGACGACTAAATACGAGCAGTACTTC.

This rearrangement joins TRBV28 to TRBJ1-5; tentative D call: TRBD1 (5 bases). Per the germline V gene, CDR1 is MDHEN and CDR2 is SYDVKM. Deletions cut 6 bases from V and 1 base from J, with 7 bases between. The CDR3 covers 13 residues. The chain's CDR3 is CASSRDSNQPQHF. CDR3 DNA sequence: TGTGCCAGCAGCAGGGACAGCAATCAGCCCCAGCATTTT.

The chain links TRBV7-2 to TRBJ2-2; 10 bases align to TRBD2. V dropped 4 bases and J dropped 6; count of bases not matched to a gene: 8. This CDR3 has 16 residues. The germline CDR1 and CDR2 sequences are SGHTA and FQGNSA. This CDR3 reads CASSSRTSGFAGELFF. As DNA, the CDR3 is TGTGCCAGCAGCTCACGGACTAGCGGTTTCGCCGGGGAGCTGTTTTTT. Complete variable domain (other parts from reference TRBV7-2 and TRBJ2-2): GAGVSQSPSNKVTEKGKDVELRCDPISGHTALYWYRQSLGQGLEFLIYFQGNSAPDKSGLPSDRFSAERTGGSVSTLTIQRTQQEDSAVYLCASSSRTSGFAGELFFGEGSRLTVL.

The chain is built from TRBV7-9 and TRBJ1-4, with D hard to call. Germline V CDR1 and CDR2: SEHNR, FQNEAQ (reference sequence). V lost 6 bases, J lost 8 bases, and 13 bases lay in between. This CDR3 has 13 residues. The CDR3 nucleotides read TGTGCCAGCAGTCCCCCCTCAGGAGAAAAACTGTTTTTT. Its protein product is CASSPPSGEKLFF.

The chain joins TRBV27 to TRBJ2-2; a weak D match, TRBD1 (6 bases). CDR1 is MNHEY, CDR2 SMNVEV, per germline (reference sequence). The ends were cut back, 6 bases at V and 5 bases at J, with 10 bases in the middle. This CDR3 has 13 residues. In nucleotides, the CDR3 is TGTGCCAGCAGCGGACAGCGGACCGGGGAGCTGTTTTTT. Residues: CASSGQRTGELFF.

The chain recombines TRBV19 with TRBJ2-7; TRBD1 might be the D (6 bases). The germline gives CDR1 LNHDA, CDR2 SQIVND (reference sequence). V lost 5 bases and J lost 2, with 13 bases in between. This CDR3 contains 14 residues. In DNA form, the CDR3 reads TGTGCCAGTAGTTTTACCGGGACAACCTACGAGCAGTACTTC. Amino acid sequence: CASSFTGTTYEQYF.

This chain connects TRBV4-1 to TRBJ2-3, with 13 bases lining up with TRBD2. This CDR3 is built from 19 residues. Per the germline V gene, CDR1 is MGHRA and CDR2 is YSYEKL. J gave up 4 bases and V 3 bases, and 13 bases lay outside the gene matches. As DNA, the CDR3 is TGCGCCAGCAGCCAGATACTAGCGGGGGGGCCAAGTCTGTCAGATACGCAGTATTTT. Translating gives CASSQILAGGPSLSDTQYF.

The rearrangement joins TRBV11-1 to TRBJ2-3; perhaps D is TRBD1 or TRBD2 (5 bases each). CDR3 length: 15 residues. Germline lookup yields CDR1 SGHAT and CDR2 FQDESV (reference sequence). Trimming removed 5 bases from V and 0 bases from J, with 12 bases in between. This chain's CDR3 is CASSVGTLSTDTQYF. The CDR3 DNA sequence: TGTGCCAGCAGCGTAGGGACGCTTAGCACAGATACGCAGTATTTT.

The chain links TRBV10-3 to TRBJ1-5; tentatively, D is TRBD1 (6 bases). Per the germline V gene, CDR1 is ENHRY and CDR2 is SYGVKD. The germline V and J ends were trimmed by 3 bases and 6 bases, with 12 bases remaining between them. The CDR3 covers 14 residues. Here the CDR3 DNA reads TGTGCCATCAGTGAAGGGGGGCGCGGTCAGCCCCAGCATTTT. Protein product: CAISEGGRGQPQHF.

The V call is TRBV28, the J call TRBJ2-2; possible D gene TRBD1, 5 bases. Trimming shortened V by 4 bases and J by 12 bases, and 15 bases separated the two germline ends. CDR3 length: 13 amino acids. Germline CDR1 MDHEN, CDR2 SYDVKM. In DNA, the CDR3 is TGTGCCAGCAGTTCAATACAGGTTGTGAAGCTGTTTTTT. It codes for CASSSIQVVKLFF.

In DNA form, the CDR3 reads TGTGCCAGCAGCTTGTCGGTCGGAAGCGGGGGAGAGACCCAGTACTTC. Its translation is CASSLSVGSGGETQYF. This chain connects TRBV5-4 to TRBJ2-5; 8 bases agree with TRBD2. Germline CDR1 reads SGHNT; CDR2 reads YYREEE (reference sequence). V gave up 1 base and J gave up 4 bases; unmatched junction bases: 9. The CDR3 totals 16 residues.

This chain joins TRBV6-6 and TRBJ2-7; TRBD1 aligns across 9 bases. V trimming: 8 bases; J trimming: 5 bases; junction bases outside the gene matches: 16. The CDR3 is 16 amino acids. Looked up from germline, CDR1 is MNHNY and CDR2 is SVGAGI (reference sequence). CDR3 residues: CASRKHPQGAGNEQYF. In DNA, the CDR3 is TGTGCCAGCCGAAAGCACCCACAGGGGGCCGGGAACGAGCAGTACTTC.

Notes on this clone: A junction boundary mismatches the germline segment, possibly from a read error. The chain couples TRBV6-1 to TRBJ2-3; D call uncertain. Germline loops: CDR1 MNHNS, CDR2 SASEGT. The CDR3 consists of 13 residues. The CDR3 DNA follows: TGTGCCAGCAGTGAAGGAGTCCCAGACACGCAGTATTTT. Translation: CASSEGVPDTQYF.

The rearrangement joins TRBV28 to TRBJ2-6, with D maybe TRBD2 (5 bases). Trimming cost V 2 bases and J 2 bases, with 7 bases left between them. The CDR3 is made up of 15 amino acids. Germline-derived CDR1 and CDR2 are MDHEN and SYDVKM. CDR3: CASSLSGAGANVLTF. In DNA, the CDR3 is TGTGCCAGCAGTTTAAGCGGAGCTGGGGCCAACGTCCTGACTTTC. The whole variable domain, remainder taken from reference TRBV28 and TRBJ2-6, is DVKVTQSSRYLVKRTGEKVFLECVQDMDHENMFWYRQDPGLGLRLIYFSYDVKMKEKGDIPEGYSVSREKKERFSLILESASTNQTSMYLCASSLSGAGANVLTFGAGSRLTVL.

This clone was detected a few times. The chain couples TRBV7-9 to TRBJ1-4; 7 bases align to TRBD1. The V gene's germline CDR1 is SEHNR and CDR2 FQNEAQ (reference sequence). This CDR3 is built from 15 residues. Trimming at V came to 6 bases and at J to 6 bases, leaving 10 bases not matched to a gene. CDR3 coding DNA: TGTGCCAGCAGGCCCAACAGGGGATTGGATGAAAAACTGTTTTTT. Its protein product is CASRPNRGLDEKLFF.

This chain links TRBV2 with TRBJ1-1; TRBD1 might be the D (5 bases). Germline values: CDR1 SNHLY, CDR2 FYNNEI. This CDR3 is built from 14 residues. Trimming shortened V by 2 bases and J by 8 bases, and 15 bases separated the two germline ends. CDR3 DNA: TGTGCCAGCAGTGAATTACGCACAGGAGCCGAAGCTTTCTTT. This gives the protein CASSELRTGAEAFF. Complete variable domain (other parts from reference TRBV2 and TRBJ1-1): EPEVTQTPSHQVTQMGQEVILRCVPISNHLYFYWYRQILGQKVEFLVSFYNNEISEKSEIFDDQFSVERPDGSNFTLKIRSTKLEDSAMYFCASSELRTGAEAFFGQGTRLTVV.

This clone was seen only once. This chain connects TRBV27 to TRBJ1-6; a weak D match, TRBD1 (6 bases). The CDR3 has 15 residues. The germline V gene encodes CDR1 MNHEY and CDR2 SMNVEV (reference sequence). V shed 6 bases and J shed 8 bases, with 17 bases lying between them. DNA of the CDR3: TGTGCCAGCAGCTTCCTGGGGGGGGGCGATTCACCCCTCCACTTT. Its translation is CASSFLGGGDSPLHF.

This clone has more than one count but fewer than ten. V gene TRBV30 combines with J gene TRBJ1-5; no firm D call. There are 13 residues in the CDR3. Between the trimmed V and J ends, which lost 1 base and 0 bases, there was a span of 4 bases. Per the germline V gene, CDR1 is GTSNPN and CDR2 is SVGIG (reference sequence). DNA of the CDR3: TGTGCCTGGAGTGAGGATAGCAATCAGCCCCAGCATTTT. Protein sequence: CAWSEDSNQPQHF.

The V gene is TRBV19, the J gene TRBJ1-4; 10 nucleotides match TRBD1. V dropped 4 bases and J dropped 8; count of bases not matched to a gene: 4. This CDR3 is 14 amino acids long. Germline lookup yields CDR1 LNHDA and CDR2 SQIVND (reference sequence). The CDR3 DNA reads TGTGCCAGTAGTAAAGGGACAGGGGACGAAAAACTGTTTTTT. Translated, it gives CASSKGTGDEKLFF.